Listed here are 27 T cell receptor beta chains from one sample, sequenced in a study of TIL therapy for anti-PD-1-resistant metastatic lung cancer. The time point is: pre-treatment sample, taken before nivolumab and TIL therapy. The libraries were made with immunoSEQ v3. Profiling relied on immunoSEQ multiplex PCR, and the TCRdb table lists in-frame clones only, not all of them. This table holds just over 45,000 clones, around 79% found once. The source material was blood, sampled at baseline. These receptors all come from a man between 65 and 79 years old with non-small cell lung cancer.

The CDR3 coding sequence is TGTGCCAGCAGTTTATCTCCGACAGGGTACTATGGCTACACCTTC. It encodes CASSLSPTGYYGYTF. The chain couples TRBV27 to TRBJ1-2, with TRBD1 identical over 7 bases. Germline V CDR1 and CDR2: MNHEY, SMNVEV (reference sequence). The junction had 4 bases not matched to a gene; V was cut back by 0 bases and J by 3 bases. The CDR3 sequence is 15 residues long.

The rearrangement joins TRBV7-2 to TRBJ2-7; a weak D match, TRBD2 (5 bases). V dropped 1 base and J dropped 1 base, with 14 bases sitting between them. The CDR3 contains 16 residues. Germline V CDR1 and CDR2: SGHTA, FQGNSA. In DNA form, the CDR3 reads TGTGCCAGCAGCTTAGTTGGTAGCGTAAAGTCCTACGAGCAGTACTTC. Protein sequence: CASSLVGSVKSYEQYF.

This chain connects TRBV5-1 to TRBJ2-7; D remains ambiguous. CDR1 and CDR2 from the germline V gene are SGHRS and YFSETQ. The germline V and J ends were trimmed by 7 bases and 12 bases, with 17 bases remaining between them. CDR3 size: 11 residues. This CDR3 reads CASGESHPRYF. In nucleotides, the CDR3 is TGCGCCAGCGGCGAGTCGCACCCAAGGTACTTC.

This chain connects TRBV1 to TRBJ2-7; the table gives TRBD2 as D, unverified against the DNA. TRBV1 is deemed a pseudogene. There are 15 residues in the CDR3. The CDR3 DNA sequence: TGCACCAGCAGTCAAGGACTAGCGGGAGGGCACGAGCAGTACTTC. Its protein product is CTSSQGLAGGHEQYF.

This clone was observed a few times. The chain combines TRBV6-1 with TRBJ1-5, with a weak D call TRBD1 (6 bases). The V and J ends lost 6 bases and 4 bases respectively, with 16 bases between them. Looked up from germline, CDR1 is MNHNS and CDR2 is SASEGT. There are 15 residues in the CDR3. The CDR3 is CASRSGQKENQPQHF. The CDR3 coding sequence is TGTGCCAGCAGATCAGGACAGAAGGAGAATCAGCCCCAGCATTTT.

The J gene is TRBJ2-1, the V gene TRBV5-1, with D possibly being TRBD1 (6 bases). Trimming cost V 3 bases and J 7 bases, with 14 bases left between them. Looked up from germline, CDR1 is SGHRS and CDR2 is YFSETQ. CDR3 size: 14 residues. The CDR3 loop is CASSSRGSINEQFF. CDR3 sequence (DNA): TGCGCCAGCAGCTCCAGGGGTAGCATTAATGAGCAGTTCTTC.

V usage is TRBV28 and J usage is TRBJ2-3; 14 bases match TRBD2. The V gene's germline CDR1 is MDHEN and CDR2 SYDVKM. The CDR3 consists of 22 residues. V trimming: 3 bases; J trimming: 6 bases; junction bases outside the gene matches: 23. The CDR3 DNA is TGTGCCAGCAGTTTCGGGACAGGGGATTGGACTAGCGGGAGGCCGGGATGGGATACGCAGTATTTT. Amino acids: CASSFGTGDWTSGRPGWDTQYF.

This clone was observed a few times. CDR3 in amino acids: CASSLEGGWQPQHF. The CDR3, as DNA: TGTGCCAGCAGCTTAGAGGGGGGGTGGCAGCCCCAGCATTTT. The chain recombines TRBV7-2 with TRBJ1-5; D perhaps matches TRBD1 (6 bases). The germline CDR1 and CDR2 sequences are SGHTA and FQGNSA. The V and J ends lost 1 base and 7 bases respectively, with 11 bases between them. This CDR3 contains 14 residues. The whole variable domain, filled in from reference TRBV7-2 and TRBJ1-5, reads GAGVSQSPSNKVTEKGKDVELRCDPISGHTALYWYRQSLGQGLEFLIYFQGNSAPDKSGLPSDRFSAERTGGSVSTLTIQRTQQEDSAVYLCASSLEGGWQPQHFGDGTRLSIL.

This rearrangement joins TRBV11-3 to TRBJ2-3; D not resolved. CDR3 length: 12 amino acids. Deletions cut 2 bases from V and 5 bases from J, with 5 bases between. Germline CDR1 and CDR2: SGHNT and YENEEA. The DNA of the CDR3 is TGTGCCAGCAGCTTACACGGAGATACGCAGTATTTT. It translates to CASSLHGDTQYF.

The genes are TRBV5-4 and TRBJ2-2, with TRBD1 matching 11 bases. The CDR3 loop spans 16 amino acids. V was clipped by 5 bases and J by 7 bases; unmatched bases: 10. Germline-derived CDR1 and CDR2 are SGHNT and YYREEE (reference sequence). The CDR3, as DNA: TGTGCCAGCAGTTCTGGACAGGGGGCTTTAGGCGGGGAGCTGTTTTTT. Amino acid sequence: CASSSGQGALGGELFF.

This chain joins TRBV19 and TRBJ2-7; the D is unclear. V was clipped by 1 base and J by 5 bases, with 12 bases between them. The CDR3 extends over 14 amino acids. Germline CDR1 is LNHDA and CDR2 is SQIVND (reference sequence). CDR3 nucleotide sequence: TGTGCCAGTAGTATAGTCTCCTTTAGAGACGAGCAGTACTTC. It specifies CASSIVSFRDEQYF. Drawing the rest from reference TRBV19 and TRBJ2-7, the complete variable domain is DGGITQSPKYLFRKEGQNVTLSCEQNLNHDAMYWYRQDPGQGLRLIYYSQIVNDFQKGDIAEGYSVSREKKESFPLTVTSAQKNPTAFYLCASSIVSFRDEQYFGPGTRLTVT.

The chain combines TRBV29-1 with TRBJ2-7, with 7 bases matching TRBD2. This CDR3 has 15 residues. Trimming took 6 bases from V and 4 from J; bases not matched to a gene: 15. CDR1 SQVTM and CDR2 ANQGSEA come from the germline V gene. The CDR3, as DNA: TGCAGCGTGGGGTCCTCCAGGGACTACCCGTACGAGCAGTACTTC. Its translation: CSVGSSRDYPYEQYF.

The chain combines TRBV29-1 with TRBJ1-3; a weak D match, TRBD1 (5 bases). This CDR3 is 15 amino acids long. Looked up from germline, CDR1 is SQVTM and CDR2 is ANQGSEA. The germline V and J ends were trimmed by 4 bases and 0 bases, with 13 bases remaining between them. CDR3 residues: CSVGTGGTSGNTIYF. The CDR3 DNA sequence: TGCAGCGTTGGGACCGGGGGTACCTCTGGAAACACCATATATTTT.

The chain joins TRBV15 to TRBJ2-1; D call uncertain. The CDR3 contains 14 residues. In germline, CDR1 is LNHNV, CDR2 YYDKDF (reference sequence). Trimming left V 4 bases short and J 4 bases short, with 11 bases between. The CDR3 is CATSKKGSYNEQFF. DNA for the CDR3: TGTGCCACCAGCAAAAAAGGGTCTTACAATGAGCAGTTCTTC.

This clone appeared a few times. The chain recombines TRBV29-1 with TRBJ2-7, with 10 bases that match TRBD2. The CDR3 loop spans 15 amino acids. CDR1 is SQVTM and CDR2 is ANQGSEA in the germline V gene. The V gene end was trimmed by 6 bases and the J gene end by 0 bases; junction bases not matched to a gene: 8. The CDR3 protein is CSVVGTSESSYEQYF. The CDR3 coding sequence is TGCAGCGTGGTTGGGACTAGCGAGAGCTCCTACGAGCAGTACTTC.

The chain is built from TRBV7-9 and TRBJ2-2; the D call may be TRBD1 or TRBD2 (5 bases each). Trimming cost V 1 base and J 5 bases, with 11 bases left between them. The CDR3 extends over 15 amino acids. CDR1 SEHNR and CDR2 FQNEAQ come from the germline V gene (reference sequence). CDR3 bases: TGTGCCAGCAGCTTAGGGGGGACCAAAACCGGGGAGCTGTTTTTT. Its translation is CASSLGGTKTGELFF.

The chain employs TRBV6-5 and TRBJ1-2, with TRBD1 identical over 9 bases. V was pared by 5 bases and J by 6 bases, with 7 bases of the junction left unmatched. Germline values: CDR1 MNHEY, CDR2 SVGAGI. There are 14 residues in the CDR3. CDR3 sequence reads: CASSPNRGQNGYTF. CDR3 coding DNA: TGTGCCAGCAGTCCCAACAGGGGGCAGAATGGCTACACCTTC.

CDR3 sequence (DNA): TGTGCCAGCAGCAATTTCTGGGGAGACTACGAGCAGTACTTC. It is translated as CASSNFWGDYEQYF. The chain uses TRBV5-4 and TRBJ2-7; a weak D match, TRBD2 (5 bases). Trimming pared 4 bases from V and 3 bases from J, leaving 14 bases between. The CDR3 consists of 14 residues. Germline CDR1 is SGHNT and CDR2 is YYREEE (reference sequence).

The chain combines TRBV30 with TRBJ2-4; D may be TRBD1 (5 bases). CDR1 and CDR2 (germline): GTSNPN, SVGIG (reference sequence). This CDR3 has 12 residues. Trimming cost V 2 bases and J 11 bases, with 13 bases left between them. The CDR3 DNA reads TGTGCCTGGAGTCAAGGTTGGGGCGTTCAGTACTTC. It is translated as CAWSQGWGVQYF.

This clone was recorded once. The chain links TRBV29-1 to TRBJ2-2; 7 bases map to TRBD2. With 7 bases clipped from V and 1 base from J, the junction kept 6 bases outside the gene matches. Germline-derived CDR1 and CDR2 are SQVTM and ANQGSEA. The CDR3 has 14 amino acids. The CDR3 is CSASSGVNTGELFF. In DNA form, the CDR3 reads TGCAGCGCCTCTAGCGGAGTGAACACCGGGGAGCTGTTTTTT.

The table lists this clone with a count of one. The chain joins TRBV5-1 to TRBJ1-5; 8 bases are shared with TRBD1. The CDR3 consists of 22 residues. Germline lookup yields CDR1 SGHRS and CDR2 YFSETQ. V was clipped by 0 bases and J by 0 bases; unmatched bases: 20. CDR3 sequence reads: CASSLGRRGQGPSGDSNQPQHF. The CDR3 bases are TGCGCCAGCAGCTTGGGGCGCAGGGGGCAGGGTCCGAGTGGAGATAGCAATCAGCCCCAGCATTTT.

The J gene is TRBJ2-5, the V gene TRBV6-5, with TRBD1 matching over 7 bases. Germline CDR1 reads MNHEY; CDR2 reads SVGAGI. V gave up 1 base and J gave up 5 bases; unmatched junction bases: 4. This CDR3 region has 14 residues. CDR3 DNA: TGTGCCAGCAGTTACTTTCTACAGGGGGAGACCCAGTACTTC. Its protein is CASSYFLQGETQYF.

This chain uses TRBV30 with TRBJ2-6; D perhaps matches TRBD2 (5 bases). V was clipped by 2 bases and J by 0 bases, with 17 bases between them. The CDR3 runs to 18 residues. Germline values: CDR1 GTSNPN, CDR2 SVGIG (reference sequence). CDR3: CAWSRRGLTLSGANVLTF. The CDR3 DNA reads TGTGCCTGGAGTCGAAGAGGGCTAACCCTCTCTGGGGCCAACGTCCTGACTTTC.

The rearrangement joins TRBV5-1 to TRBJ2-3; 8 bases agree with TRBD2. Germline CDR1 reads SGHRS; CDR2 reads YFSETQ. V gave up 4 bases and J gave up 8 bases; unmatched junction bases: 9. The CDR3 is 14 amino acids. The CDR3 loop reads CASSPGVAGSTQYF. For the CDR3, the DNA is TGCGCCAGCAGCCCGGGGGTAGCGGGGAGTACGCAGTATTTT.

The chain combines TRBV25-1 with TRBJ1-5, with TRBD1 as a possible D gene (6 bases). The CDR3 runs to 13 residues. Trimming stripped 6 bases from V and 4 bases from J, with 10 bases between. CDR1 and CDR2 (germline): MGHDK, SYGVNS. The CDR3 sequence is CASSEGGNQPQHF. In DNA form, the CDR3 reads TGTGCCAGCAGCGAGGGGGGGAATCAGCCCCAGCATTTT. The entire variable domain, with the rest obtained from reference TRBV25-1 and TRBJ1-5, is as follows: EADIYQTPRYLVIGTGKKITLECSQTMGHDKMYWYQQDPGMELHLIHYSYGVNSTEKGDLSSESTVSRIRTEHFPLTLESARPSHTSQYLCASSEGGNQPQHFGDGTRLSIL.

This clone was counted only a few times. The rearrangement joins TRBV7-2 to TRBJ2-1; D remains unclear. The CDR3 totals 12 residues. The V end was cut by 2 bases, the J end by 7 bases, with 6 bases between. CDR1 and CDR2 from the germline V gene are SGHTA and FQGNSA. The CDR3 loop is CASSLTTNEQFF. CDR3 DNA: TGTGCCAGCAGCTTAACTACGAATGAGCAGTTCTTC.

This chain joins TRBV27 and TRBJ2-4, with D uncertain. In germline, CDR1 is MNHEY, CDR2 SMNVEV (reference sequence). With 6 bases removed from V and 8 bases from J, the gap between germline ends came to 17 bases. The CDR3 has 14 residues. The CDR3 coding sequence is TGTGCCAGCAGCACCAGCACACCCCGGGACATTCAGTACTTC. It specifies CASSTSTPRDIQYF.